This is a list of T cell receptor beta chains from one sample in a study of Graves' ophthalmopathy and Graves' hyperthyroidism. TCRdb redid the calling of the multiplex PCR reads with MiXCR, one entry per CDR3 protein. The table lists around 470,000 distinct CDR3 sequences, approximately 15% of them singletons, with about a tenth in the top ten. The specimen sequenced was blood. The receptor set was obtained from a woman in her 30s with Graves' ophthalmopathy. The CDR3 runs from the conserved cysteine through the conserved F or W. Fields, in order: V gene, D gene, J gene, clone size, CDR3 DNA, CDR3 protein. The D gene is left open where the match is weak. A clone size is listed for some rows: how often the clone was seen (once, few, many), or a class if it is expanded.

TRBV5-1	TRBD2	TRBJ2-7	many	TGCGCCAGCAGCGTGCTTCCCGGGAGCGGGGGTTTCGACGAGCAGTACTTC	CASSVLPGSGGFDEQYF
TRBV29-1	-	TRBJ2-7	many	TGCAGCGTTGGGAGCCAGCGAGGTTACGAGCAGTACTTC	CSVGSQRGYEQYF
TRBV29-1	TRBD1	TRBJ2-6	many	TGCGCTCAGGGGGAGACTGGGGCCAACGTCCTGACTTTC	CAQGETGANVLTF
TRBV11-1	TRBD2	TRBJ2-2	many	TGTGCCAGCAGCCACCCTAGCGGGAGGAACACCGGGGAGCTGTTTTTT	CASSHPSGRNTGELFF
TRBV7-9	-	TRBJ2-7	many	TGTGCCAGCAGCTTATCGGGGGCCGGAGCCGAGCAGTACTTC	CASSLSGAGAEQYF
TRBV5-1	TRBD1	TRBJ1-1	-	TGCGCCAGCAGCATGACAGGGGGCCCCGCTGAAGCTTTCTTT	CASSMTGGPAEAFF
TRBV2	-	TRBJ1-1	many	TGTGCCAGCAACCAACAGGGCTTTCTCGCTGAAGCTTTCTTT	CASNQQGFLAEAFF
TRBV12-3/TRBV12-4	-	TRBJ2-2	many	TGTGCCAGCAGCTCCGGCCCTGCGAACACCGGGGAGCTGTTTTTT	CASSSGPANTGELFF
TRBV6-1	TRBD1	TRBJ1-1	once	TGTGCCAGCAGTCTTACCCCTACAGGGGATGAAGCTTTCTTT	CASSLTPTGDEAFF
TRBV28	-	TRBJ2-3	few	TGTGCCAGCAGTTCCGGCGCAGGCTCCACAGATACGCAGTATTTT	CASSSGAGSTDTQYF
TRBV5-1	TRBD1	TRBJ1-3	-	TGCGCCAGCAGCTATTATGCTCGGACAGGGGTGTCCTCTGGAAACACCATATATTTT	CASSYYARTGVSSGNTIYF
TRBV20-1	TRBD1	TRBJ2-5	many	TGCAGTGCTAGAGATTCGTGTGCTCTGGGACAGGGGACAAATGAAGAGACCCAGTACTTC	CSARDSCALGQGTNEETQYF
TRBV20-1	TRBD1	TRBJ1-5	-	TGCAGTGCTAGGGTAGGGACAGGGGGCAATCAGCCCCAGCATTTT	CSARVGTGGNQPQHF
TRBV7-8	-	TRBJ1-5	-	TGTGCCAGCAGCTTAGGCCTGTACAATCAGCCCCAGCATTTT	CASSLGLYNQPQHF
TRBV7-2	-	TRBJ1-2	-	TGTGCCAGCAGCTTTGTGGGCAGGGATAATGGCTACACCTTC	CASSFVGRDNGYTF
TRBV30	-	TRBJ2-2	few	TGTGCCTGGAGTGTACTCAGTTTCCTAGGCGCCGGGGAGCTGTTTTTT	CAWSVLSFLGAGELFF
TRBV6-1	-	TRBJ1-5	many	TGTGCCAGCAGTGGACCCAATCAGCCCCAGCATTTT	CASSGPNQPQHF
TRBV11-2	-	TRBJ2-6	many	TGTGCCAGCAGCCGAATTGACTCCCCTGGGGCCAACGTCCTGACTTTC	CASSRIDSPGANVLTF
TRBV6-1	-	TRBJ1-2	-	TGTGCCAGCAGCCCCGGACAGATTAATGGCTACACCTTC	CASSPGQINGYTF
TRBV27	-	TRBJ2-5	many	TGTGCCAGCAGTTCGTGGGAGACAGGAAATCAAGAGACCCAGTACTTC	CASSSWETGNQETQYF
TRBV14	-	TRBJ1-2	many	TGTGCCAGCAGCCAAGATGCAAACTATGGCTACACCTTC	CASSQDANYGYTF
TRBV25-1	-	TRBJ2-6	many	TGTGCCAGCAGTGAAGGGGGCCGGGCCGGGGCCAACGTCCTGACTTTC	CASSEGGRAGANVLTF